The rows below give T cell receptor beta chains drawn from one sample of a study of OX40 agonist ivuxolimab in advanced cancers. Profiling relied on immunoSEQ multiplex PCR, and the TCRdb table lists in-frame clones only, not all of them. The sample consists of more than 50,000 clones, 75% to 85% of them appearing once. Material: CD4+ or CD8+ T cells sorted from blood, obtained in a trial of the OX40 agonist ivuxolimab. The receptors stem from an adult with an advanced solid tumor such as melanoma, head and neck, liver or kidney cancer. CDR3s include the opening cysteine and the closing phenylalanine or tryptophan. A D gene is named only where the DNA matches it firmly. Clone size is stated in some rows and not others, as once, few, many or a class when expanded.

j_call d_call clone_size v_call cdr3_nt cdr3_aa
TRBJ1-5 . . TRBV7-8 TGTGCCAGCAGCTTAGCGACAGTTAGCAATCAGCCCCAGCATTTT CASSLATVSNQPQHF
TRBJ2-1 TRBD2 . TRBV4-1 TGCGCCAGCAGCCAGGCGGTCGGGGGGGAATTAATGGAGCAGTTCTTC CASSQAVGGELMEQFF
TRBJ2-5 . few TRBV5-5 TGTGCCAGCAGCTTTTGGGGTTTCGAGACCCAGTACTTC CASSFWGFETQYF
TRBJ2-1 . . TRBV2 TGTGCCAGCAGTACCGGAAGAAATGAGCAGTTCTTC CASSTGRNEQFF
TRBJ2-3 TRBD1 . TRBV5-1 TGCGCCAGCAGCGGGACAGGAGTAAGCACAGATACGCAGTATTTT CASSGTGVSTDTQYF
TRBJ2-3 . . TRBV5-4 TGTGCCAGCAGCTTGATGGGGGCGTATAGCACAGATACGCAGTATTTT CASSLMGAYSTDTQYF
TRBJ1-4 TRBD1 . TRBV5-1 TGCGCCAGCAGCTTGCAGGGCAGCCAGGGGGCAACTAATGAAAAACTGTTTTTT CASSLQGSQGATNEKLFF
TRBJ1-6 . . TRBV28 TGTGCCAGCAGTTTGGTTCACCAACCCCTCCACTTT CASSLVHQPLHF
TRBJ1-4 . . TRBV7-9 TGTGCCAGCAGCTGCCCCGGGACAAGGGATGAAAAACTGTTTTTT CASSCPGTRDEKLFF
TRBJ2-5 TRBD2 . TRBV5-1 TGCGCCAGCAGCTTGATTAGCGGGGAGATACAAGAGACCCAGTACTTC CASSLISGEIQETQYF
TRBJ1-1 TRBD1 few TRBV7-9 TGTGCCAGCAGCTTAGCCATCTCCAGGGGGTTTGAAGCTTTCTTT CASSLAISRGFEAFF
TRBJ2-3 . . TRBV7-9 TGTGCCAGCAGTCGTGGTGAGACGCAGTATTTT CASSRGETQYF
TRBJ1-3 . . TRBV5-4 TGTGCCAGCAGCTTGTGGGGGAGTGCAAGCTCTGGAAACACCATATATTTT CASSLWGSASSGNTIYF
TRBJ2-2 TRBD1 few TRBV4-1 TGCGCCAGCAGCTATCAGACAGGGGTTCTCCTGGGAGGGGAGCTGTTTTTT CASSYQTGVLLGGELFF
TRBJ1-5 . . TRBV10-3 TGTGCCATCAGTGAGTCGCAAAATTCCAGACCCAATCAGCCCCAGCATTTT CAISESQNSRPNQPQHF
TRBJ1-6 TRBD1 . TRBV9 TGTGCCAGCAGCCTCGGGACAGGTGGGGGAAATAATTCACCCCTCCACTTT CASSLGTGGGNNSPLHF
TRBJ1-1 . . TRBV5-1 TGCGCCAGCAGCCCGTCGGGGAACACTGAAGCTTTCTTT CASSPSGNTEAFF
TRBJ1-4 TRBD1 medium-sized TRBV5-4 TGTGCCAGCAGCTTGGGAGGGACAGCTAATGAAAAACTGTTTTTT CASSLGGTANEKLFF
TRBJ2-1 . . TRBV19 TGTGCCAGTAGGGGGACCTTTTACAATGAGCAGTTCTTC CASRGTFYNEQFF
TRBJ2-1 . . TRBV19 TGTGCCAGTAGTATAGTTGTGGGGAATGAGCAGTTCTTC CASSIVVGNEQFF
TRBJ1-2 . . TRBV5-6 TGTGCCAGCAGCTTGGGGTATGGCTACACCTTC CASSLGYGYTF
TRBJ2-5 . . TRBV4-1 TGCGCCAGCAGCCAACCGGGGGGCGAAGAGACCCAGTACTTC CASSQPGGEETQYF
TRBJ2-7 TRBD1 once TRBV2 TGTGCCAGCGGTCCGGGACAGGGGGCGCGTGAGCAGTACTTC CASGPGQGAREQYF
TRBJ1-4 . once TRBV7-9 TGTGCCAGCAGCCCTAGGACTCTTAGAAATGAAAAACTGTTTTTT CASSPRTLRNEKLFF
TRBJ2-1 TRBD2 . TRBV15 TGTGCCACCAGCAGAGATGTGTCGGGAGCGGGAGCTCGAAATGAGCAGTTCTTC CATSRDVSGAGARNEQFF
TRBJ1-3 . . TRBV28 TGTGCCAGCAGTTTAGGCGCAGGGCTAACTGGAAACACCATATATTTT CASSLGAGLTGNTIYF
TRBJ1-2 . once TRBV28 TGTGCCAGCAGTCAAATCTATGGCTACACCTTC CASSQIYGYTF
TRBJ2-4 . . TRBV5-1 TGCGCCAGCAGCACCATGGGGCAGGGATTCAACATTCAGTACTTC CASSTMGQGFNIQYF
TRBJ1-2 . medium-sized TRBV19 TGTGCCAGTAGTATTGGAGACGGTGGCTACACCTTC CASSIGDGGYTF
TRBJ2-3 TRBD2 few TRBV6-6 TGTGCCAGCAACGGACTAGCGGGGGGACCCACAGATACGCAGTATTTT CASNGLAGGPTDTQYF
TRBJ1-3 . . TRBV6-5 TGTGCCAGCAGACGAACCGCAACCGAAGGAAACACCATATATTTT CASRRTATEGNTIYF
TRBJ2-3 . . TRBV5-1 TGCGCCAGCAGCCCCGCGGGTGGGATCTCAGATACGCAGTATTTT CASSPAGGISDTQYF
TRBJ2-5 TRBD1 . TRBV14 TGTGCCAGCAGCATGGACAGGGCCGGGACCCAGTACTTC CASSMDRAGTQYF
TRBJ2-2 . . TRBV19 TGTGCCAGTAGTATAGAGTCCGGGGAGCTGTTTTTT CASSIESGELFF
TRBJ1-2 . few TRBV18 TGTGCCAGCTCACCCGACAGCGCCTATGGCTACACCTTC CASSPDSAYGYTF
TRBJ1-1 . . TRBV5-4 TGTGCCAGCAGTTTCCTAGTGGGGGGGAGCACTGAAGCTTTCTTT CASSFLVGGSTEAFF
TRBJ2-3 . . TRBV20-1 TGCAGTGCTAGGGGTTTAGATACGCAGTATTTT CSARGLDTQYF
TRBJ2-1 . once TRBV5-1 TGCGCCAGCAGCTTGGCGGCAGGGGGAGGCGATGAGCAGTTCTTC CASSLAAGGGDEQFF
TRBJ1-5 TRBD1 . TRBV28 TGTGCCAGCAGTTTAACCGGGACAGGGGTTCAGCCCCAGCATTTT CASSLTGTGVQPQHF
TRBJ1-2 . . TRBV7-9 TGTGCCAGCAGCTTACAGGGGAGCTATGGCTACACCTTC CASSLQGSYGYTF
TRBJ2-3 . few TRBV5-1 TGCGCCAGCAGCGGGACACCGGAACGCACAGATACGCAGTATTTT CASSGTPERTDTQYF
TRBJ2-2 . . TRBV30 TGTGCCTGGAGTGTAGGGGGGTGGCCCGGGGAGCTGTTTTTT CAWSVGGWPGELFF
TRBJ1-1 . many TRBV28 TGTGCCAGCAGATCTGGTGGAGTGACAGCAGTTTACGTCGGCACTGAAGCTTTCTTT CASRSGGVTAVYVGTEAFF
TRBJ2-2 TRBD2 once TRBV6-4 TGTGCCAGCAGCGCTACTGCGGGAGACACCGGGGAGCTGTTTTTT CASSATAGDTGELFF
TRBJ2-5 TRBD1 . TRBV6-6 TGTGCCAGCAGCAGACAGGGGGCGAGGGAGACCCAGTACTTC CASSRQGARETQYF
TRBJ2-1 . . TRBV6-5 TGTGCCAGCAGTTACTCGAGTAACGGATACAATGAGCAGTTCTTC CASSYSSNGYNEQFF